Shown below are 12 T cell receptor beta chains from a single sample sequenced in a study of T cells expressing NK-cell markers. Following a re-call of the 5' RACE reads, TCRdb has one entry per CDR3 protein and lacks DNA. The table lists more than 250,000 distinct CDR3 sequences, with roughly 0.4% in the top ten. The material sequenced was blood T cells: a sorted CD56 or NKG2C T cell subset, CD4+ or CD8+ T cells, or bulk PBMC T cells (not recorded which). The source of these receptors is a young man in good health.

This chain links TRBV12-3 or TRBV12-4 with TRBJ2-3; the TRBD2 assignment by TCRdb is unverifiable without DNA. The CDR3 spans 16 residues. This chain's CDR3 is CASSPGTSARTDTQYF.

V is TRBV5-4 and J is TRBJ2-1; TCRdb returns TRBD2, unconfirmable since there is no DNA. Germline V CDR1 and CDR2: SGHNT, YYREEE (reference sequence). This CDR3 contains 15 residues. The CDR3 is CASSLGLAADNEQFF.

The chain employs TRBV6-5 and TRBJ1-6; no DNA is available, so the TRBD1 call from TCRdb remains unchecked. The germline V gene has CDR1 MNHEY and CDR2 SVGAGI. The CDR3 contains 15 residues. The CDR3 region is CASSYMGQVFGALHF.

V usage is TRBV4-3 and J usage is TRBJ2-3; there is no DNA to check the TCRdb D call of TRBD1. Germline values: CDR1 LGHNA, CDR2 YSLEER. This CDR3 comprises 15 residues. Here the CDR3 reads CASSQEKRPTDTQYF.

The CDR3 sequence: CASSIGRNAGPAFF. The chain combines TRBV19 with TRBJ1-1. CDR3 length: 14 amino acids. Germline V gene data show CDR1 as LNHDA and CDR2 as SQIVND (reference sequence).

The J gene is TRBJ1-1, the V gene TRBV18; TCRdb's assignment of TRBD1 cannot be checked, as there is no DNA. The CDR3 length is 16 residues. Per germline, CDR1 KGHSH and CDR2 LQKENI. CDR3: CASSPRRTGGGTEAFF.

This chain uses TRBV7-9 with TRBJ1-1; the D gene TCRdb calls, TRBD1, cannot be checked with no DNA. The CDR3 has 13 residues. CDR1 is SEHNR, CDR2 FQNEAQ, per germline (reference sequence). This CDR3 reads CASSLGTGRQAFF.

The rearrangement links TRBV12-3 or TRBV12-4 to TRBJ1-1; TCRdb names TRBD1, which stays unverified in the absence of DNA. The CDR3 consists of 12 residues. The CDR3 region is CASSIPHTEAFF.

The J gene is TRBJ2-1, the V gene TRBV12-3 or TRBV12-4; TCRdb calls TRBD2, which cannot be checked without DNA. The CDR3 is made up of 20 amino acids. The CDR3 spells CASSTTAGTSGRVLYNEQFF.

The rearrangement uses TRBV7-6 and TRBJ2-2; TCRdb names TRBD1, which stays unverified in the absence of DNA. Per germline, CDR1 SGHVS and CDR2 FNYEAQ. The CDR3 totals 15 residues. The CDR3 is CASSLGGTATGELFF.

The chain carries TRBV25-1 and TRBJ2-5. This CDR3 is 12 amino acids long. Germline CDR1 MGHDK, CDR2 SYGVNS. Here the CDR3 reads CASSEFAETQYF.

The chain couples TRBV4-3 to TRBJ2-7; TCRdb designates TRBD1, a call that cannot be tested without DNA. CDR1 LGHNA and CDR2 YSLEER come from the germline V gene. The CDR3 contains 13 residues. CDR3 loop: CASSQERQYEQYF.